Listed below are T cell receptor beta chains from one sample, sequenced in a study of T cell responses to AZD1222 COVID-19 vaccine. Some clones are missing from TCRdb's copy, which holds only in-frame ones; the method was immunoSEQ multiplex PCR. The sample carries some 200,000 clones, approximately 93% recorded once. Material: peripheral blood, obtained 28 days after the second AZD1222 dose. The receptors shown here come from an adult who received the AZD1222 COVID-19 vaccine. The CDR3 runs from the conserved cysteine through the conserved F or W. The D gene is left open where the match is weak. A row's size may be missing; if present it is once, few, many or a size class.

len: 17; j_gene: TRBJ1-2; abundance: once; d_gene: -; v_gene: TRBV28; CDR3aa: CASSQPGRGWDDYGYTF; CDR3nt: TGTGCCAGCAGTCAACCCGGCAGGGGATGGGATGACTATGGCTACACCTTC
len: 14; j_gene: TRBJ1-1; abundance: once; d_gene: -; v_gene: TRBV3-1/TRBV3-2; CDR3aa: CASSRGTEGVEAFF; CDR3nt: TGTGCCAGCAGCCGAGGAACCGAAGGGGTTGAAGCTTTCTTT
len: 14; j_gene: TRBJ1-1; abundance: once; d_gene: -; v_gene: TRBV12-5; CDR3aa: CASATWPANTEAFF; CDR3nt: TGTGCTAGTGCCACTTGGCCGGCGAACACTGAAGCTTTCTTT
len: 11; j_gene: TRBJ1-2; abundance: -; d_gene: -; v_gene: TRBV2; CDR3aa: CASRGEAGYTF; CDR3nt: TGTGCCAGCAGGGGGGAGGCTGGCTACACCTTC
len: 15; j_gene: TRBJ1-5; abundance: few; d_gene: TRBD1; v_gene: TRBV28; CDR3aa: CASINDREDGQPQHF; CDR3nt: TGTGCCAGCATAAATGACAGGGAGGATGGTCAGCCCCAGCATTTT
len: 19; j_gene: TRBJ1-3; abundance: few; d_gene: TRBD1; v_gene: TRBV7-9; CDR3aa: CASSLSPGGFQNSGNTIYF; CDR3nt: TGTGCCAGCAGCTTGTCCCCAGGGGGTTTTCAAAACTCTGGAAACACCATATATTTT
len: 15; j_gene: TRBJ1-1; abundance: -; d_gene: -; v_gene: TRBV19; CDR3aa: CASSPQTAPNTEAFF; CDR3nt: TGTGCCAGTAGTCCCCAAACAGCACCTAACACTGAAGCTTTCTTT
len: 13; j_gene: TRBJ1-2; abundance: -; d_gene: TRBD1; v_gene: TRBV28; CDR3aa: CASRPGQGYGYTF; CDR3nt: TGTGCCAGCAGACCGGGACAGGGATATGGCTACACCTTC
len: 14; j_gene: TRBJ1-5; abundance: -; d_gene: -; v_gene: TRBV7-9; CDR3aa: CASSSQGSGQPQHF; CDR3nt: TGTGCCAGCAGCTCCCAGGGTTCGGGGCAGCCCCAGCATTTT
len: 14; j_gene: TRBJ2-2; abundance: -; d_gene: -; v_gene: TRBV18; CDR3aa: CASSRGTSTGELFF; CDR3nt: TGTGCCAGCTCGCGCGGGACCTCCACCGGGGAGCTGTTTTTT